The T cell receptor beta chain described here comes from a study of blood T cell repertoires in COVID-19. Overall study context: Acute and convalescent COVID-19 samples came from the United States, Italy and Spain. The analysed material was cDNA or gDNA that came from T cells, B-cell-depleted T cells, or PBMCs.

Methods used by the authors: Amplification with reference gene primers provided the estimates of nucleated cell counts. This table comes from immunoSEQ multiplex PCR, and its TCRdb copy is limited to in-frame clones, with some not included. V, J and clone size reflect that table, while D and trimming were determined from the DNA. The sample consists of about 190,000 clones, about 88% of them appearing once. This clonotype originated in a man between 40 and 49 years old with active or convalescent COVID-19. The sample comprised peripheral blood.

Here the CDR3 DNA reads TGTGCCAGCAGTCACCCCCGGGACAGCCTCTATGGCTACACCTTC. Its translation: CASSHPRDSLYGYTF. The gene calls are TRBV5-4 and TRBJ1-2; 7 bases agree with TRBD1. V gave up 5 bases and J gave up 4 bases; unmatched junction bases: 11. Germline lookup yields CDR1 SGHNT and CDR2 YYREEE (reference sequence). The CDR3 contains 15 residues.